This T cell receptor beta chain derives from a study of blood T cell repertoires in COVID-19. Assay used: immunoSEQ multiplex PCR; TCRdb lists only in-frame clones, some missing. Found here are tens of thousands of clones, about nine tenths of them singletons; the top ten hold 3%. Germline CDR1 and CDR2: SGHTA and FQGNSA. Trimming left V 4 bases short and J 5 bases short, with 17 bases between. There are 15 residues in the CDR3. This rearrangement joins TRBV7-2 to TRBJ2-5; TRBD2 might be the D (5 bases). This receptor was taken from a woman aged 45-60 years with active or convalescent COVID-19. The sample taken for sequencing was peripheral blood. Written as DNA, the CDR3 is TGTGCCAGCAGCTCGAGGGTGACGGTCCGCGAGACCCAGTACTTC. This gives the protein CASSSRVTVRETQYF.